This T cell receptor beta chain was documented in a study of T cells in Graves' hyperthyroidism and ophthalmopathy. Study outcomes and limitations: Before onset, ophthalmopathy was predicted by the model a median roughly 6.4 months earlier.

Researchers amplified the TCR beta CDR3 regions from RNA transcripts. RT-PCR in the first round (using the HTBI primer set) targeted the TCR CDR3. One entry per CDR3 protein, called by TCRdb with MiXCR from the multiplex PCR reads. The data show hundreds of thousands of distinct CDR3 sequences, with roughly 20% seen just once and approximately 15% held by the top ten. Trimming took 6 bases from V and 1 from J, leaving 9 bases between them. Germline CDR1 and CDR2: MNHNS and SASEGT. The CDR3 sequence is 13 residues long. For this clonotype: Its antigen remains unknown.

The source material was blood. This clonotype was obtained from a woman between 45 and 65 years old with Graves' hyperthyroidism that later progressed to Graves' ophthalmopathy. The chain is built from TRBV6-1 and TRBJ1-1, with D perhaps TRBD1 (6 bases). DNA for the CDR3: TGTGCCAGCAGACTCAGGGGGAACACTGAAGCTTTCTTT. This sequence encodes CASRLRGNTEAFF.